The table lists the clone carrying this T cell receptor (beta chain) with a few counts. This entry belongs to a study of control samples from healthy donors and cancer patients. CDR1 MNHEY and CDR2 SMNVEV come from the germline V gene (reference sequence). The CDR3 is 15 residues long. The trim removed 6 bases at V and 10 bases at J, leaving 9 bases unmatched. Data came from immunoSEQ multiplex PCR; TCRdb stores just in-frame clones and leaves some out. Counted here are 130,000 or so clones, around nine tenths occurring once; the ten biggest clones make up around an eighth. Sequencing was carried out using blood. The V gene is TRBV27, the J gene TRBJ1-6; 10 bases line up with TRBD1. The clonotype was recovered from a man younger than 40 in good health. CDR3 sequence: CASRPDRGLGSPLHF. The DNA for the CDR3 is TGTGCCAGCAGACCCGACAGGGGGCTAGGATCACCCCTCCACTTT.